A single sample is the source of the 15 T cell receptor beta chains below, sequenced in a study of cytomegalovirus exposure and HLA in healthy donors. The PCR contained 60 Vbeta and 13 Jbeta primers. Libraries were prepared by immunoSEQ multiplex PCR; TCRdb keeps only in-frame clonotypes and omits some of them. The sample lists 95,000 to 100,000 clones, 85% seen once, with 3.5% to 5% in the top ten. Sequenced sample: PBMCs. These receptors all come from a man under 40 in good health and CMV-seronegative.

The CDR3: CASGVRGSSYNSPLHF. Written as DNA, the CDR3 is TGTGCCAGTGGAGTCCGGGGGAGCTCCTATAATTCACCCCTCCACTTT. The chain recombines TRBV2 with TRBJ1-6, with D perhaps matching TRBD1 (5 bases). The V end was cut by 9 bases, the J end by 0 bases, with 15 bases between. The CDR3 consists of 16 residues. Germline CDR1 is SNHLY and CDR2 is FYNNEI.

V gene TRBV5-4 combines with J gene TRBJ2-5; 7 positions agree with TRBD1. This CDR3 contains 15 residues. The trim removed 3 bases at V and 2 bases at J, leaving 7 bases unmatched. Germline V gene sequence: CDR1 SGHNT, CDR2 YYREEE (reference sequence). CDR3 DNA: TGTGCCAGCAGCTCCCCGGGACAGCTACAAGAGACCCAGTACTTC. Residues: CASSSPGQLQETQYF.

V usage is TRBV7-9 and J usage is TRBJ1-1; unclear D gene. CDR1 and CDR2 from the germline V gene are SEHNR and FQNEAQ (reference sequence). V was trimmed by 1 base and J by 6 bases, leaving 12 bases between them. This CDR3 spans 14 amino acids. CDR3 nucleotide sequence: TGTGCCAGCAGCTTAGACCCGAACAATGCTGAAGCTTTCTTT. This sequence encodes CASSLDPNNAEAFF.

This clone was recorded only once. The chain is built from TRBV27 and TRBJ2-1, with D perhaps TRBD2 (6 bases). The germline V and J ends were trimmed by 6 bases and 8 bases, with 17 bases remaining between them. CDR1 is MNHEY, CDR2 SMNVEV, per germline (reference sequence). The CDR3 has 14 amino acids. CDR3 region: CASSLTGVMHEQFF. The CDR3 coding sequence is TGTGCCAGCAGCCTCACGGGGGTTATGCATGAGCAGTTCTTC.

The V and J genes are TRBV7-3 and TRBJ2-5; D is ambiguous. With 2 bases removed from V and 2 bases from J, the gap between germline ends came to 6 bases. CDR3 length: 13 amino acids. The V gene's germline CDR1 is SGHTA and CDR2 FQGTGA. DNA for the CDR3: TGTGCCAGCAGCTTAGGAGCTCAAGAGACCCAGTACTTC. Translating it yields CASSLGAQETQYF.

This chain connects TRBV7-6 to TRBJ2-3, with TRBD2 as a possible D gene (6 bases). This CDR3 comprises 16 residues. V was clipped by 2 bases and J by 1 base, with 13 bases between them. Germline V lookup: CDR1 SGHVS, CDR2 FNYEAQ. The CDR3: CASSLNPGAGTDTQYF. The CDR3 bases are TGTGCCAGCAGCTTAAACCCGGGAGCCGGCACAGATACGCAGTATTTT.

The CDR3 DNA reads as TGTGCCAGCGGAAAGACAGGGCTTGACACTGAAGCTTTCTTT. Its protein is CASGKTGLDTEAFF. The chain combines TRBV27 with TRBJ1-1; the match to TRBD1 covers 7 bases. CDR1 and CDR2 (germline): MNHEY, SMNVEV (reference sequence). This CDR3 region has 14 residues. V shed 8 bases and J 3 bases; nucleotides not matched to a gene: 9.

The V call is TRBV9, the J call TRBJ2-1; D perhaps matches TRBD1 (7 bases). Germline V gene lookup returns CDR1 SGDLS and CDR2 YYNGEE. The V end lost 3 bases, the J end lost 10 bases, and 23 bases lay between the germline ends. The length of the CDR3 is 16 residues. Here the CDR3 reads CASSAPRGGGLREQFF. The CDR3, as DNA: TGTGCCAGCAGCGCCCCCCGAGGAGGGGGCCTTCGAGAGCAGTTCTTC.

The rearrangement links TRBV2 to TRBJ2-6; 8 bases match TRBD1. The CDR3 sequence is 16 residues long. V shed 7 bases and J 1 base; nucleotides not matched to a gene: 6. Germline CDR1 reads SNHLY; CDR2 reads FYNNEI. The DNA for the CDR3 is TGTGCCAGCAAGGACAGGGTTGCGTCTGGGGCCAACGTCCTGACTTTC. This gives the protein CASKDRVASGANVLTF.

The chain has TRBV29-1 and TRBJ2-5; weak D call: TRBD2 (6 bases). V was shortened by 2 bases and J by 5 bases, with 12 bases between the two germline ends. CDR3 length: 13 amino acids. Germline V lookup: CDR1 SQVTM, CDR2 ANQGSEA. In nucleotides, the CDR3 is TGCAGCGTTGAAAAGGGTCGGGGGGAGACCCAGTACTTC. Translating gives CSVEKGRGETQYF.

This clone is a singleton in its sample. The gene calls are TRBV19 and TRBJ1-5, with 8 bases lining up with TRBD1. CDR1 and CDR2 (germline): LNHDA, SQIVND (reference sequence). V shed 6 bases, J shed 9 bases, and the junction held 13 bases outside the gene matches. This CDR3 is built from 15 residues. The CDR3 DNA is TGTGCCAGTAGCCGGACGGACAGGGACTTTCTGCCCCAGCATTTT. This translates into CASSRTDRDFLPQHF.

This chain joins TRBV25-1 and TRBJ1-1; 7 bases agree with TRBD1. Germline trimming cut 6 bases from V and 2 bases from J; bases unmatched to any gene: 3. The CDR3 is 13 amino acids. Looked up from germline, CDR1 is MGHDK and CDR2 is SYGVNS. For the CDR3, the DNA is TGTGCCAGCAGAGGGACAGACAACACTGAAGCTTTCTTT. Its translation: CASRGTDNTEAFF.

The CDR3 bases are TGTGCCAGCAGTTTATCCGGGGGTCCTGAAGCTTTCTTT. Its translation: CASSLSGGPEAFF. The genes are TRBV27 and TRBJ1-1; D may be TRBD1 (5 bases). Germline V lookup: CDR1 MNHEY, CDR2 SMNVEV (reference sequence). The V end was cut by 0 bases, the J end by 6 bases, with 8 bases between. The CDR3 has 13 amino acids.

The chain links TRBV19 to TRBJ2-7; 8 nucleotides line up with TRBD1. Trimming took 4 bases from V and 5 from J; bases not matched to a gene: 4. Germline V gene lookup returns CDR1 LNHDA and CDR2 SQIVND (reference sequence). The CDR3 sequence is 13 residues long. The CDR3 coding sequence is TGTGCCAGTAGTACGGACAGGGTGGACGAGCAGTACTTC. This translates into CASSTDRVDEQYF.

This clone has only one observation. V usage is TRBV5-4 and J usage is TRBJ1-6; a possible D gene is TRBD1 (6 bases). The CDR3 covers 16 residues. V was trimmed by 7 bases and J by 5 bases, leaving 19 bases between them. Germline CDR1 reads SGHNT; CDR2 reads YYREEE (reference sequence). Here the CDR3 DNA reads TGTGCCAGCGGAGTGGTCGGGACACAAAATAATTCACCCCTCCACTTT. Its protein product is CASGVVGTQNNSPLHF.